This TCR beta chain was obtained from a study of blood T cell repertoires in COVID-19 (TCRdb year 2020). Background for the entire study: The collaborator samples originated in the United States, Italy and Spain and spanned the acute and convalescent phases of COVID-19. The material from the prospective study consisted of cDNA or gDNA derived from T cells, B-cell-depleted T cells, or PBMCs. Subjects who had been exposed to COVID-19, were actively infected with it, or had recovered from it provided the deeply sampled blood TCRbeta repertoires that made up the dataset. The repertoires were released in a freely available public database intended as a resource for research on the immune response to SARS-CoV-2. The samples were drawn from the first 160 participants of the ongoing ImmuneRACE study and from 950 to 1,500 subjects provided by 6 global collaborators. Nearly every sample came with metadata listing a de-identified subject ID, COVID-19 status, age in years and sex. HLA class I and class II types, where available, came from metadata supplied by the sample provider rather than from assay-based typing.

The investigation overall reported the following: The amount of clinical and demographic metadata varied by source and participant and was provided uncurated.

For CDR1 and CDR2, the germline V gene lists SGHTA and FQGNSA. Including the terminal cysteine and phenylalanine, the CDR3 comprises 13 residues. Solely the CDR3 DNA is kept, with 39 bases framed from the first base. From V the trimming removes 5 bases and from J it removes 4 bases, while the gene matches leave 2 bases of the junction unaccounted for. Collaborating institutions collected whole blood in K2EDTA tubes following their own protocols. Collaborator samples were shipped for TCRbeta analysis as frozen whole blood, isolated PBMCs, or DNA extracted from either sample type. The immunoSEQ Assay, a bias-controlled multiplex PCR, was used to amplify TCRbeta CDR3 regions from genomic DNA. The paper's processing steps were these. The number of nucleated cells in each sample was estimated by amplification of reference gene primers within the assay. To quantify the absolute abundance of each unique TCRbeta CDR3 rearrangement, sequence reads were collapsed and filtered. For each sample, productive Simpson clonality was calculated by taking the square root of Simpson's diversity index across productive rearrangements. TCRdb's version of the immuneACCESS table is confined to in-frame rearrangements and falls short of the full clone set. An unresolved V gene accounts for under half of the shortfall where checked; the remainder is of unknown origin. V and J calls and clone size are as listed in that table; D and trimming were resolved from the DNA. The sample has about 23,000 clones on record, 90% to 95% of them singletons. The top ten constitute less than 9% of the sample.

In the case of this clone: Its antigen is still unknown. No base-level quality is on record; no much larger clone is a single base apart.

The sample comprised peripheral blood. This clonotype was sampled from a human donor in a cohort sampled during active COVID-19. Recombination linked TRBV7-2 to TRBJ2-3; 8 junctional bases match TRBD2. The DNA sequence follows: TGTGCCAGCAGCCCCGGGAGGGCAGATACGCAGTATTTT. Its product reads: CASSPGRADTQYF.